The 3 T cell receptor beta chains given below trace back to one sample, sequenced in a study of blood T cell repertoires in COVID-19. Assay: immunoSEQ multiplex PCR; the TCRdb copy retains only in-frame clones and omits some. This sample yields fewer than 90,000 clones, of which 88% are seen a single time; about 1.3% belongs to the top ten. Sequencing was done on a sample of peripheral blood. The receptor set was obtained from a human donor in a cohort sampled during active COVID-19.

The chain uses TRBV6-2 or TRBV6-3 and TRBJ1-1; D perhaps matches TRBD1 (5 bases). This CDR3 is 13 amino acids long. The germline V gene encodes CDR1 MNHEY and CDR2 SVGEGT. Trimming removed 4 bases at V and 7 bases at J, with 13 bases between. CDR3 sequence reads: CASSFQGFGEAFF. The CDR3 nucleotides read TGTGCCAGCAGTTTTCAGGGATTCGGTGAAGCTTTCTTT.

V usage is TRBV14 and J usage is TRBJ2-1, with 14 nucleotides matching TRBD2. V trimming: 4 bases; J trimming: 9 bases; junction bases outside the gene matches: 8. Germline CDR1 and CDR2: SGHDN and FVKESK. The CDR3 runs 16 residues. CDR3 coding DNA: TGTGCCAGCAGCCGGGGACTAGCGGGAGCGGGGGGTGAGCAGTTCTTC. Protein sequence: CASSRGLAGAGGEQFF.

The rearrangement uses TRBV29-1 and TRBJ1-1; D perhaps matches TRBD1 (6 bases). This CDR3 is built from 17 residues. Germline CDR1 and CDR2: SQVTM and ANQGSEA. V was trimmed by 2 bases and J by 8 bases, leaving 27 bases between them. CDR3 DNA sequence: TGCAGCGTTGAAAAATCTTTAGGTGCGGGGGGCGTGAACGAAGCTTTCTTT. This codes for CSVEKSLGAGGVNEAFF. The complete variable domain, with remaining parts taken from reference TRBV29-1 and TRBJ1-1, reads SAVISQKPSRDICQRGTSLTIQCQVDSQVTMMFWYRQQPGQSLTLIATANQGSEATYESGFVIDKFPISRPNLTFSTLTVSNMSPEDSSIYLCSVEKSLGAGGVNEAFFGQGTRLTVV.